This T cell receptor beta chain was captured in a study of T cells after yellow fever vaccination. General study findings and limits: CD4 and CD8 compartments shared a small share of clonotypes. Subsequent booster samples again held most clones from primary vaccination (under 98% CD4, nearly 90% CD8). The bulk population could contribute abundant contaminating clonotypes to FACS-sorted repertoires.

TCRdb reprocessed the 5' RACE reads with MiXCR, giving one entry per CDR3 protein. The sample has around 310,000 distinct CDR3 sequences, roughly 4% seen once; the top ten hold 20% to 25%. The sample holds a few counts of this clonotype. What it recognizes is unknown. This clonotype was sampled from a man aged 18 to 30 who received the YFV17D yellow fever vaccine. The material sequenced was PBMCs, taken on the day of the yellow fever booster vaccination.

CDR3 residues: CASSERQGAPRKRYEQYF. The CDR3 bases are TGTGCCAGTAGTGAGCGACAGGGCGCCCCACGTAAGCGCTACGAGCAGTACTTC. The chain has TRBV19 and TRBJ2-7, with 7 nucleotides matching TRBD1. In germline, CDR1 is LNHDA, CDR2 SQIVND (reference sequence). Trimming took 5 bases from V and 3 from J; bases not matched to a gene: 19. The CDR3 totals 18 residues.